This TCR beta chain is from a study of post-analysis software for immune sequencing data. Overall study findings and caveats: With TRBV5-6, TRBV5-1 and TRBV20-1 included, 4 to 6 TRBV segments were more frequent in patients than in controls.

As to this clonotype: Its antigen is undetermined. The germline gene is not matched at one end of the junction; a read error may be the cause.

CDR1 is SSHAT, CDR2 FNYEAQ, per germline (reference sequence). CDR3 size: 14 residues. Prepared TCR beta cDNA libraries contained unique molecular identifiers. Input populations of 1 to 10 million T cells gave rise to some 500,000 cDNA molecules. TCRdb ran MiXCR on the PCR reads and lists one entry per CDR3 protein. This sample has hundreds of thousands of distinct CDR3 sequences, with about 40% found just once. This TCR derives from a girl aged 5 to 17 with multiple sclerosis. The chain has TRBV7-7 and TRBJ2-5, with D possibly being TRBD1 (6 bases). TRBJ2-7 matches the DNA end more closely, so the J call is doubtful. Sequencing was carried out using blood. Here the CDR3 reads CASSLATGSYEQYF. The CDR3, as DNA: TGTGCTAGCAGCTTAGCGACAGGTTCCTACGAGCAGTACTTC.